This TCR beta chain was found in a study of cytomegalovirus exposure and HLA in healthy donors. Study-wide points: The study had only CMV serostatus as immune exposure information.

Germline V gene sequence: CDR1 DFQATT, CDR2 SNEGSKA (reference sequence). The V end lost 7 bases, the J end lost 9 bases, and 13 bases lay between the germline ends. CDR3 length: 11 residues. The PCR contained 60 Vbeta and 13 Jbeta primers. Original analysis: It was a later analysis that counted about 80 million unique TCR beta chains, of which roughly 11 million were shared. Method: immunoSEQ multiplex PCR; TCRdb's copy keeps in-frame clones and lacks some. D and trimming come from the DNA, and the V and J calls and clone size come from that table. The sample lists 140,000 or so clones, over 60% occurring once. Note on this clone: The antigen remains unidentified.

The source of this sequence is a woman in her thirties or forties in good health and CMV-seronegative. The genes are TRBV20-1 and TRBJ2-1; no definite D call. The sequencing input was PBMCs. The CDR3 here is CSVNPPGEQFF. The CDR3 coding sequence is TGCAGTGTCAACCCCCCCGGTGAGCAGTTCTTC.